The rows below give T cell receptor beta chains drawn from one sample of a study of blood T cell repertoires in COVID-19. TCRdb's copy holds only in-frame clones and misses some; the assay was immunoSEQ multiplex PCR. The sample has 200,000 to 250,000 clones, approximately 83% seen once; the top ten hold 3% to 4%. Sequenced input: PBMCs or T cells enriched from blood (not recorded which). The receptors were gathered from a woman aged 60-75 years who had recovered from COVID-19. Each CDR3 is given with its conserved first and last residue. D genes are given only for firm matches. Size is omitted from some rows. Given values are once, few, many or a class for expanded clones.

clone size: -
D gene: TRBD2
J gene: TRBJ2-5
V gene: TRBV10-3
CDR3 length: 16
CDR3 protein: CAISESSSGSGETQYF
CDR3 DNA: TGTGCCATCAGTGAGTCGAGTAGCGGGAGCGGGGAGACCCAGTACTTC

clone size: -
D gene: TRBD1
J gene: TRBJ1-2
V gene: TRBV6-4
CDR3 length: 13
CDR3 protein: CASRAGTGTGYTF
CDR3 DNA: TGTGCCAGCAGAGCCGGGACAGGGACAGGCTACACCTTC

clone size: -
D gene: TRBD2
J gene: TRBJ2-3
V gene: TRBV12-5
CDR3 length: 15
CDR3 protein: CASALAGGGTDTQYF
CDR3 DNA: TGTGCTAGCGCGTTAGCGGGAGGGGGGACAGATACGCAGTATTTT

clone size: -
D gene: TRBD1
J gene: TRBJ2-2
V gene: TRBV30
CDR3 length: 15
CDR3 protein: CAWSVGTGRAGELFF
CDR3 DNA: TGTGCCTGGAGTGTAGGGACAGGGCGCGCCGGGGAGCTGTTTTTT

clone size: once
D gene: -
J gene: TRBJ1-4
V gene: TRBV4-3
CDR3 length: 16
CDR3 protein: CASSQEGQGSWEKLFF
CDR3 DNA: TGCGCCAGCAGCCAAGAAGGGCAGGGGTCTTGGGAAAAACTGTTTTTT

clone size: -
D gene: -
J gene: TRBJ2-7
V gene: TRBV10-3
CDR3 length: 14
CDR3 protein: CAISESRKPYEQYF
CDR3 DNA: TGTGCCATCAGTGAGTCAAGAAAGCCTTACGAGCAGTACTTC

clone size: -
D gene: -
J gene: TRBJ1-2
V gene: TRBV19
CDR3 length: 13
CDR3 protein: CASSIRAGYGYTF
CDR3 DNA: TGTGCCAGTAGTATTCGCGCAGGGTATGGCTACACCTTC

clone size: -
D gene: TRBD2
J gene: TRBJ2-3
V gene: TRBV11-2
CDR3 length: 15
CDR3 protein: CASSPLAGPTDTQYF
CDR3 DNA: TGTGCCAGCAGCCCTTTAGCGGGCCCCACAGATACGCAGTATTTT

clone size: -
D gene: TRBD2
J gene: TRBJ2-5
V gene: TRBV7-9
CDR3 length: 16
CDR3 protein: CASSPGTSLSRETQYF
CDR3 DNA: TGTGCCAGCAGCCCCGGGACTAGCCTCAGCCGAGAGACCCAGTACTTC

clone size: -
D gene: -
J gene: TRBJ2-7
V gene: TRBV11-2
CDR3 length: 13
CDR3 protein: CASSRDISYEQYF
CDR3 DNA: TGTGCCAGCAGCAGGGACATCTCCTACGAGCAGTACTTC

clone size: -
D gene: -
J gene: TRBJ2-1
V gene: TRBV6-5
CDR3 length: 12
CDR3 protein: CASSYSRAEQFF
CDR3 DNA: TGTGCCAGCAGTTACTCGCGGGCTGAGCAGTTCTTC

clone size: -
D gene: -
J gene: TRBJ1-1
V gene: TRBV18
CDR3 length: 18
CDR3 protein: CASSPTFFGGTRDTEAFF
CDR3 DNA: TGTGCCAGCTCACCAACTTTTTTTGGAGGGACGCGGGACACTGAAGCTTTCTTT

clone size: -
D gene: TRBD2
J gene: TRBJ2-5
V gene: TRBV4-1
CDR3 length: 15
CDR3 protein: CASSASGVEEETQYF
CDR3 DNA: TGCGCCAGCAGCGCTAGCGGGGTGGAGGAAGAGACCCAGTACTTC

clone size: -
D gene: TRBD1
J gene: TRBJ1-2
V gene: TRBV19
CDR3 length: 13
CDR3 protein: CASRRGLGYGYTF
CDR3 DNA: TGTGCCAGTAGAAGGGGGCTCGGCTATGGCTACACCTTC

clone size: -
D gene: TRBD1
J gene: TRBJ1-6
V gene: TRBV7-2
CDR3 length: 15
CDR3 protein: CASSPSQGEGSPLHF
CDR3 DNA: TGTGCCAGCAGCCCCAGCCAGGGGGAAGGTTCACCCCTCCACTTT

clone size: -
D gene: -
J gene: TRBJ1-2
V gene: TRBV18
CDR3 length: 13
CDR3 protein: CASSPNRVYGYTF
CDR3 DNA: TGTGCCAGCTCACCTAACCGAGTATATGGCTACACCTTC

clone size: -
D gene: -
J gene: TRBJ1-2
V gene: TRBV7-2
CDR3 length: 12
CDR3 protein: CASSLDQISYTF
CDR3 DNA: TGTGCCAGCAGCTTAGACCAGATAAGCTACACCTTC

clone size: -
D gene: TRBD1
J gene: TRBJ1-6
V gene: TRBV2
CDR3 length: 17
CDR3 protein: CASSIGQGMVANSPLHF
CDR3 DNA: TGTGCCAGCTCTATTGGACAGGGAATGGTGGCTAATTCACCCCTCCACTTT

clone size: -
D gene: -
J gene: TRBJ1-2
V gene: TRBV4-1
CDR3 length: 15
CDR3 protein: CASSPDRIPHYGYTF
CDR3 DNA: TGCGCCAGCAGCCCCGACAGGATTCCTCACTATGGCTACACCTTC

clone size: once
D gene: TRBD2
J gene: TRBJ2-1
V gene: TRBV5-8
CDR3 length: 18
CDR3 protein: CASSLTSGGAGPGNEQFF
CDR3 DNA: TGTGCCAGCAGCTTAACTAGCGGGGGGGCTGGACCGGGCAATGAGCAGTTCTTC

clone size: -
D gene: TRBD1
J gene: TRBJ2-1
V gene: TRBV5-8
CDR3 length: 15
CDR3 protein: CASSLGQAASIGQFF
CDR3 DNA: TGTGCCAGCAGTCTTGGACAGGCTGCTAGTATCGGGCAGTTCTTC

clone size: few
D gene: -
J gene: TRBJ1-4
V gene: TRBV7-6
CDR3 length: 15
CDR3 protein: CASSPSGTLEEKLFF
CDR3 DNA: TGTGCCAGCAGCCCATCCGGGACATTAGAGGAAAAACTGTTTTTT

clone size: -
D gene: -
J gene: TRBJ2-5
V gene: TRBV6-2/TRBV6-3
CDR3 length: 14
CDR3 protein: CASSQYRSQETQYF
CDR3 DNA: TGTGCCAGCAGTCAATACAGGTCGCAAGAGACCCAGTACTTC

clone size: -
D gene: TRBD1
J gene: TRBJ2-3
V gene: TRBV15
CDR3 length: 17
CDR3 protein: CATSGDRTGVGTDTQYF
CDR3 DNA: TGTGCCACCAGCGGAGACCGGACAGGGGTAGGCACAGATACGCAGTATTTT

clone size: -
D gene: -
J gene: TRBJ2-1
V gene: TRBV29-1
CDR3 length: 12
CDR3 protein: CSNLCFYNEQFF
CDR3 DNA: TGCAGCAACTTATGTTTCTACAATGAGCAGTTCTTC

clone size: -
D gene: -
J gene: TRBJ2-5
V gene: TRBV6-5
CDR3 length: 12
CDR3 protein: CASRGGAETQYF
CDR3 DNA: TGTGCCAGCAGGGGGGGAGCCGAGACCCAGTACTTC

clone size: -
D gene: TRBD1
J gene: TRBJ1-3
V gene: TRBV7-9
CDR3 length: 16
CDR3 protein: CASSPGQRISGNTIYF
CDR3 DNA: TGTGCCAGCAGCCCGGGACAGAGAATCTCTGGAAACACCATATATTTT

clone size: -
D gene: TRBD1
J gene: TRBJ2-2
V gene: TRBV5-1
CDR3 length: 16
CDR3 protein: CASSLRQGSNTGELFF
CDR3 DNA: TGCGCCAGCAGCCTCCGACAGGGGTCAAACACCGGGGAGCTGTTTTTT

clone size: -
D gene: TRBD2
J gene: TRBJ2-4
V gene: TRBV6-2/TRBV6-3
CDR3 length: 15
CDR3 protein: CASSLAGSGRDIQYF
CDR3 DNA: TGTGCCAGCAGTCTAGCTGGCTCAGGGAGGGACATTCAGTACTTC

clone size: -
D gene: TRBD1
J gene: TRBJ1-3
V gene: TRBV5-8
CDR3 length: 17
CDR3 protein: CASSRIFGTDSGNTIYF
CDR3 DNA: TGTGCCAGCAGCCGTATATTCGGGACAGACTCTGGAAACACCATATATTTT

clone size: -
D gene: -
J gene: TRBJ1-2
V gene: TRBV25-1
CDR3 length: 15
CDR3 protein: CASSEYGREFDGYTF
CDR3 DNA: TGTGCCAGCAGTGAATACGGCAGGGAATTCGATGGCTACACCTTC

clone size: -
D gene: -
J gene: TRBJ2-3
V gene: TRBV7-2
CDR3 length: 14
CDR3 protein: CASTRVSRTDTQYF
CDR3 DNA: TGTGCCAGCACACGAGTCTCGCGCACAGATACGCAGTATTTT

clone size: -
D gene: -
J gene: TRBJ2-1
V gene: TRBV2
CDR3 length: 15
CDR3 protein: CASSDWATSYNEQFF
CDR3 DNA: TGTGCCAGCAGTGACTGGGCGACCTCCTACAATGAGCAGTTCTTC

clone size: -
D gene: -
J gene: TRBJ2-4
V gene: TRBV19
CDR3 length: 18
CDR3 protein: CASSIVGTGGLAKNIQYF
CDR3 DNA: TGTGCCAGTAGTATAGTGGGGACGGGGGGCCTAGCCAAAAACATTCAGTACTTC